This TCR beta chain was sequenced during a study of T cell clonality in common variable immunodeficiency. Whole-study results and caveats: Common variable immunodeficiency TCR beta sequences reportedly had fewer deletions and N-nucleotide insertions.

The method was immunoSEQ multiplex PCR; TCRdb's version includes in-frame clones alone and lacks a portion of them. The sample shows tens of thousands of clones, none of them appearing just once. Notes on this clone: Its antigen is not known.

The TCR originated in a human donor with common variable immunodeficiency. Sequencing was done on a sample of peripheral blood mononuclear cells.

The sequenced part of the CDR3 DNA is TGTGCCAGCAGTGCCAATAGCGGGGGAACCTACGAG. Protein product: CASSANSGGTYE. The whole CDR3 sequence reads CASSANSGGTYEQYF. The rearrangement uses TRBV6-1 and TRBJ2-7; 9 nucleotides agree with TRBD2. The read ends 3 residues early relative to the CDR3; the germline J gene fills the gap. The CDR3 is made up of 15 amino acids. CDR1 is MNHNS, CDR2 SASEGT, per germline. V was clipped by 4 bases and J by 2 bases; unmatched bases: 6.